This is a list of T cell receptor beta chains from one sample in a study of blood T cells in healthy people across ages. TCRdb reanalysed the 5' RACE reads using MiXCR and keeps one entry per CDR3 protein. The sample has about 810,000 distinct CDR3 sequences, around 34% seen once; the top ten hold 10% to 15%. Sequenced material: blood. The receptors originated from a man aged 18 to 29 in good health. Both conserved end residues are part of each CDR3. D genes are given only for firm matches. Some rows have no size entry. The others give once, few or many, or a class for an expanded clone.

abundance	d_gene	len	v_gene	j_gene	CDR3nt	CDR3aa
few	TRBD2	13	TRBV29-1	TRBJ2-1	TGCAGCGTTGAAGTATCGGGGGGGGATGAGCAGTTCTTC	CSVEVSGGDEQFF
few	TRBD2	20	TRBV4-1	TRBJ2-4	TGCGCCAGCAGCCAAGCGGTGAGGGCTAGCGGGGGGGCGGCCAAAAACATTCAGTACTTC	CASSQAVRASGGAAKNIQYF
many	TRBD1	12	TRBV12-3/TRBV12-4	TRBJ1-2	TGTGCCAGCAGTTCGACAGGGAGGGACTACACCTTC	CASSSTGRDYTF
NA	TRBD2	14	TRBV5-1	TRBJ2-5	TGCGCCAGCAGCCCAACTAGCGCTGGGGAGACCCAGTACTTC	CASSPTSAGETQYF
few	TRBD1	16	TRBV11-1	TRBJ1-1	TGTGCCAGCAGCCCTCATAGGGCGGACAGGGGCACTGAAGCTTTCTTT	CASSPHRADRGTEAFF
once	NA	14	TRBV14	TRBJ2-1	TGTGCCAGCAGCCAAGATAACGGGGGGCATGAGCAGTTCTTC	CASSQDNGGHEQFF
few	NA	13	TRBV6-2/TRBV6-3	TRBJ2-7	TGTGCCAGCTGGTCGACAGCCTCCTACGAGCAGTACTTC	CASWSTASYEQYF
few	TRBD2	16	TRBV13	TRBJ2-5	TGTGCCAGCAGCTTGGAGGGACGAGCGGGGGGTGGTGAGCAGTACTTC	CASSLEGRAGGGEQYF
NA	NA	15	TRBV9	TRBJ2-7	TGTGCCAGCAGCGCAGGGGAGGGACAGAACTACGAGCAGTACTTC	CASSAGEGQNYEQYF
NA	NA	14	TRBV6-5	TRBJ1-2	TGTGCCAGCAGTTACTCGCGACAGAACTATGGCTACACCTTC	CASSYSRQNYGYTF
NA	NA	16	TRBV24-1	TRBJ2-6	TGTGCCACCAGTGATGGTACGACACCAGGGGCCAACGTCCTGACTTTC	CATSDGTTPGANVLTF
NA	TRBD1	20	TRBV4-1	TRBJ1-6	TGCGCCAGCAGCCCCACCGGTCCCGGGACAGTGAGTGAAGTAAGTTCACCCCCCCACTTT	CASSPTGPGTVSEVSSPPHF
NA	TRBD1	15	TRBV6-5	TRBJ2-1	TGTGCCAGCAGTTATATGGGACAGGGGGACAATGAGCAGTTCTTC	CASSYMGQGDNEQFF
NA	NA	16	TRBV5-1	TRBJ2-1	TGCGCCAGCAGCTTGGAGGGGGGGGACAGGTACAATGAGCAGTTCTTC	CASSLEGGDRYNEQFF
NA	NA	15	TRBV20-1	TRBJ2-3	TGCAGTGCTAGACCACCGGGGACTAGCACAGATACGCAGTATTTT	CSARPPGTSTDTQYF
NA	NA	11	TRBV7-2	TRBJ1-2	TGTGTCAGTGGGGGCTGGGATGGCTACACCTTC	CVSGGWDGYTF
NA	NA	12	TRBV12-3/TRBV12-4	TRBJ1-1	TGTGCCAGCAGATCAGGGGCTTCGGAAGCTTTCTTT	CASRSGASEAFF
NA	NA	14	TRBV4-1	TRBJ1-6	TGCGCCAGCAGCCAAAGGGCAGCCCATTCACCCCTCCACTTT	CASSQRAAHSPLHF
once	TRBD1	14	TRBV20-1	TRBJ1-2	TGCAGTGCTGGGGGGATGGACAGGGTCAATGGCTGCACCTTC	CSAGGMDRVNGCTF
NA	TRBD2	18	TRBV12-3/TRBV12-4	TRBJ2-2	TGTGCCAGCAGTTTGAGGGGACTAGCGGGGTTTCACACCGGGGAGCTGTTTTTT	CASSLRGLAGFHTGELFF
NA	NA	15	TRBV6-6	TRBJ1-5	TGTGCCAGCAGCCTTCCCCTATGGAGCAATCAGCCCCAGCATTTT	CASSLPLWSNQPQHF
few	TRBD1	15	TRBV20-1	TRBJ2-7	TGCAGTGCTAGAGATCTAGGGACAGAATCCTACGAGCAGTACTTC	CSARDLGTESYEQYF
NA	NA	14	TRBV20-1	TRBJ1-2	TGCAGTGCTAGAGATAAGCTCCACGACTCAGGCTACTCCTTC	CSARDKLHDSGYSF
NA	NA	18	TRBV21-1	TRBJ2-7	TGTGCCAGCAGCAGGAGCCCGCTAGCGGGGGCCACCTCCTACGAGCAGTACTTC	CASSRSPLAGATSYEQYF
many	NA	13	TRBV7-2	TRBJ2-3	TGTGCCAGCAGCTTATATCCATCAGATACGCAGTATTTT	CASSLYPSDTQYF
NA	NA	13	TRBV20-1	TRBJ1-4	TGCAGTGCTAGAGTCGCGGGCACTGAAAAACTGTATTTT	CSARVAGTEKLYF
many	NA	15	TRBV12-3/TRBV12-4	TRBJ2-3	TGTGCCAGCAGTTTCCTACAGGGTTTCACAGATACGCAGTATTTT	CASSFLQGFTDTQYF
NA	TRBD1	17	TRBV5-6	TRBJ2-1	TGTGCCAGCAGAGGACAGGGGGCCCTTCTCTCCTACAATGAGCAGTTCTTC	CASRGQGALLSYNEQFF
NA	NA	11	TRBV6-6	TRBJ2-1	TGTGCCAGCAGCCCCGGAGAGTTGCAGTTCTTC	CASSPGELQFF
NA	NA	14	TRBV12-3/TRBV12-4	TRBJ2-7	TGTGCCAGCATCTCAGACGGGGGCAACTACGAGCAGTACTTC	CASISDGGNYEQYF
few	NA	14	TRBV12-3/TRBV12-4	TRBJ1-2	TGTGCCAGCAGTACGGGACGCCAGAACTATGGCTACACCTTC	CASSTGRQNYGYTF
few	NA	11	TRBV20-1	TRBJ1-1	TGCAGTGCTACAGGTAACGCTGAAGCTTTCTTT	CSATGNAEAFF
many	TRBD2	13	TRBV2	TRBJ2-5	TGTGCCAGCAGTCGGAGCGGGGGAGAGACCCAGTACTTC	CASSRSGGETQYF
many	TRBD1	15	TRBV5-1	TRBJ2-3	TGCGCCAGCAGACGGACAGGGGGCTCCTCAGATACGCAGTATTTT	CASRRTGGSSDTQYF
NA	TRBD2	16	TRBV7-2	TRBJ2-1	TGTGCCAGCAGCACGAACCTAGCGGGGTTCTACAATGAGCAGTTCTTC	CASSTNLAGFYNEQFF
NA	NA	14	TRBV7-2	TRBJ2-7	TGTGCCAGCAGCTTATCGGCAGGGCCCTACGAGCAGTACTTC	CASSLSAGPYEQYF
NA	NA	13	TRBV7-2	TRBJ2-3	TGTGCCAGCAGCTGTAAGGGGGACCCCGTGCAGTATTTT	CASSCKGDPVQYF
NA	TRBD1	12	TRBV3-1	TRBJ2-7	TGTGCCAGCAGCCGGCAGGGGGACGAGCAGTACTTC	CASSRQGDEQYF
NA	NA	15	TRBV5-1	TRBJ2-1	TGCGCCAGCAGCTTGTCAGTTTCCAGACAAGAGACCCAGTTCTTC	CASSLSVSRQETQFF
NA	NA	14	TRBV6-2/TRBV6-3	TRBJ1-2	TGTGCCAGCAGATTCTCGTCCTTTAGTGGCGGCTACACCTTC	CASRFSSFSGGYTF
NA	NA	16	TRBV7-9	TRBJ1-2	TGTGCCAGCAGCTTAGGACGAGAGGGCCTCCACTATGGCTACACCTTC	CASSLGREGLHYGYTF
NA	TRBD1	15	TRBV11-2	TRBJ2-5	TGTGCCAGCCCCCCCGGGACAGGACCCCAAGAGACCCAGTACTTC	CASPPGTGPQETQYF
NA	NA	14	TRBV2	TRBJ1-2	TGTGCCAGCAGTAAGGCAGATACTATGCAGGGCTACACCTTC	CASSKADTMQGYTF
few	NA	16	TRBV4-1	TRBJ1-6	TGCGCCAGCAGCCAAGGACAGAGCTCCTATAATTCACCCCTCCACTTT	CASSQGQSSYNSPLHF
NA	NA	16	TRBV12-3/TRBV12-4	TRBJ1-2	TGTGCCAGCACCGATAAAGGGGCGGGCAGTTCTTATGGCTACACCTTC	CASTDKGAGSSYGYTF
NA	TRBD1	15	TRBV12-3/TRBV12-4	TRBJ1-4	TGTGCCAGCAGTCCTCCCGGGACAGAGTATGAAAAACTGTTTTTT	CASSPPGTEYEKLFF
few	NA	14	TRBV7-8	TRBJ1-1	TGTGCCAGCAGCCAAACAGGGTACCGAACTGAAGCTTTCTTT	CASSQTGYRTEAFF
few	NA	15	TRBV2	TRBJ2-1	TGTGCCATCTCACCCGGGGAAAGCGGGTTAAATGAGCAGTTCTTC	CAISPGESGLNEQFF
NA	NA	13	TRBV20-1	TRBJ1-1	TGCAGTGCTAGAGCGGGGGTTCGCACTGAAGCTTTCTTT	CSARAGVRTEAFF
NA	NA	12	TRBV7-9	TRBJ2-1	TGTGCCAGCGCCCAAACCCCCAATGAGCAGTTCTTC	CASAQTPNEQFF
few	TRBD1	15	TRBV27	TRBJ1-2	TGTGCCAGCCAATTGCCGGGACAGCGCCAGTATGGCTACACCTTC	CASQLPGQRQYGYTF
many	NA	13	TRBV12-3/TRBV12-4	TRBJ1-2	TGTGCCAGCAGTCCCGGACTAAACTATGGCTACACCTTC	CASSPGLNYGYTF
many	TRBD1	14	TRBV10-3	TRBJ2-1	TGTGCCATCAAGGACAGGGGGGGGTACAATGAGCAGTTCTTC	CAIKDRGGYNEQFF
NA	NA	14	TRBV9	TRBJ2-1	TGTGCCAGCAGCGTAGACGGGAGCGACGATGAGCAGTTCTTC	CASSVDGSDDEQFF
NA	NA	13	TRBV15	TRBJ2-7	TGTGCCACCAGCACTGGGGGGTGGTACGAGCAGTACTTC	CATSTGGWYEQYF
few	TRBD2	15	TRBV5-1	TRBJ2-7	TGCGCCAGTAGTCAGGGACTAGCGGGACGCTACGAGCAGTACTTC	CASSQGLAGRYEQYF
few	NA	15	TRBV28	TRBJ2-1	TGTGCCAGCAGTTTAGGGCGCAGGGTGGACAATGAGCAGTTCTTC	CASSLGRRVDNEQFF
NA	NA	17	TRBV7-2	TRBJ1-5	TGTGCCAGCAGCTTAGTAGGGTCTAAAGCTTTTAATCAGCCCCAGCATTTT	CASSLVGSKAFNQPQHF
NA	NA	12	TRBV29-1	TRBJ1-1	TGCAGCGTTAGGGGTTGGCGCGGTGAAGCTTTCTTT	CSVRGWRGEAFF